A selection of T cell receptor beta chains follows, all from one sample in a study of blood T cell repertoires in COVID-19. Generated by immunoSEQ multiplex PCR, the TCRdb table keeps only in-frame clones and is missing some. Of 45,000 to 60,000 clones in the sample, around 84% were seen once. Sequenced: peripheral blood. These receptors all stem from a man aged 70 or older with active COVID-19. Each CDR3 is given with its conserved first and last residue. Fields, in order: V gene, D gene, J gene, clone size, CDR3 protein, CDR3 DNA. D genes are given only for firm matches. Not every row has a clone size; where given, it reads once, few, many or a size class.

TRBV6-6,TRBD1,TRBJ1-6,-,CASSLRTGGDNSPLHF,TGTGCCAGCAGTCTGCGGACAGGGGGCGATAATTCACCCCTCCACTTT
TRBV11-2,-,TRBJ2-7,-,CASSPFTGGGIYEQYF,TGTGCCAGCAGCCCCTTCACCGGCGGAGGGATCTACGAGCAGTACTTC
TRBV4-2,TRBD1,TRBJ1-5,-,CASSQDSTGGQPQHF,TGTGCCAGCAGCCAAGATTCAACAGGGGGCCAGCCCCAGCATTTT
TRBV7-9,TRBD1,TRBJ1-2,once,CASSPGTGDNYGYTF,TGTGCCAGCAGCCCCGGGACAGGGGATAACTATGGCTACACCTTC
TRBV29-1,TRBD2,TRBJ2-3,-,CSVERGSTDTQYF,TGCAGCGTTGAGCGGGGGAGCACAGATACGCAGTATTTT
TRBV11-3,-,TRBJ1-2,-,CASSLKELGANYGYTF,TGTGCCAGCAGCTTAAAGGAACTGGGGGCCAACTATGGCTACACCTTC
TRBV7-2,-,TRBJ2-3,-,CASSLGGTIGTQYF,TGTGCCAGCAGCTTAGGCGGGACGATCGGTACGCAGTATTTT
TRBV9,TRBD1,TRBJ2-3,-,CASSTRTGSTDTQYF,TGTGCCAGCAGCACTAGGACAGGGAGCACAGATACGCAGTATTTT
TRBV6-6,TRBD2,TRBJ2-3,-,CASSNAGGPDGDTQYF,TGTGCCAGCAGTAACGCGGGGGGGCCGGATGGGGATACGCAGTATTTT
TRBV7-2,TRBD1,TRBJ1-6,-,CASSLVSRGQGSPLHF,TGTGCCAGCAGCTTAGTTTCCAGGGGGCAGGGTTCACCCCTCCACTTT
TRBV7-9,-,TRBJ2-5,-,CASSLGGGPGETQYF,TGTGCCAGCAGCTTAGGAGGCGGTCCCGGAGAGACCCAGTACTTC
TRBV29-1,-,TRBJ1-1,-,CSVGGDRLAVGTEAFF,TGCAGCGTTGGAGGAGACAGGTTGGCGGTGGGCACTGAAGCTTTCTTT
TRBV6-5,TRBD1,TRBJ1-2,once,CASSRGQGSYGYTF,TGTGCCAGCAGTAGGGGGCAAGGTAGCTATGGCTACACCTTC
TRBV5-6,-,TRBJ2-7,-,CASSTANREQYF,TGTGCCAGCAGCACTGCCAATCGCGAGCAGTACTTC
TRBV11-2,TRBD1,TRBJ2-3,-,CASSSTGGSGPDTQYF,TGTGCCAGCAGCTCAACAGGGGGCTCGGGCCCAGATACGCAGTATTTT
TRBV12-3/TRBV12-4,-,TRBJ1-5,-,CASSLENQPQHF,TGTGCCAGCAGTTTGGAGAATCAGCCCCAGCATTTT
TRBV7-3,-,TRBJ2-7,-,CASSLRGSPGDEQYF,TGTGCCAGCAGCTTAAGGGGCAGCCCCGGCGACGAGCAGTACTTC
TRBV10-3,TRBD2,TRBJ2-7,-,CAISGGLASYEQYF,TGTGCCATCAGTGGAGGACTAGCGTCCTACGAGCAGTACTTC